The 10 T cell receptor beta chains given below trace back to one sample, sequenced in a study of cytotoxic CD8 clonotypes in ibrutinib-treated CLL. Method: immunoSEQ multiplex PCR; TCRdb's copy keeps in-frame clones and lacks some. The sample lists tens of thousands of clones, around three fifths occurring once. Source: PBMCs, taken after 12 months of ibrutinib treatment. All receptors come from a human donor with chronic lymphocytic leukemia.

This chain's CDR3 is CASRALAGGFGTGELFF. The CDR3 nucleotides read TGTGCCAGCAGGGCACTAGCGGGGGGCTTCGGCACCGGGGAGCTGTTTTTT. This sequence joins TRBV6-4 and TRBJ2-2, with 12 bases aligning to TRBD2. J gave up 4 bases and V 6 bases, and 9 bases lay outside the gene matches. The length of the CDR3 is 17 residues. The germline V gene encodes CDR1 MRHNA and CDR2 SNTAGT.

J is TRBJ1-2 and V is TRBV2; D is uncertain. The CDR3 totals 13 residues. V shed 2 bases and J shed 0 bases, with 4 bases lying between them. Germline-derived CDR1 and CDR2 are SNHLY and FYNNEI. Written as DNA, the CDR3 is TGTGCCAGCAGTGAAACAGCTAACTATGGCTACACCTTC. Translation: CASSETANYGYTF.

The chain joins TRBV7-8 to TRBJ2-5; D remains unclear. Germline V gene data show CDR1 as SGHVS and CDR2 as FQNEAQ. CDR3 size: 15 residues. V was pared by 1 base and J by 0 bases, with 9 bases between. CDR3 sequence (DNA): TGTGCCAGCAGCTTAGGGCGACGGTACCAAGAGACCCAGTACTTC. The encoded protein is CASSLGRRYQETQYF. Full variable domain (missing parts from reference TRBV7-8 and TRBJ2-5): GAGVSQSPRYKVAKRGQDVALRCDPISGHVSLFWYQQALGQGPEFLTYFQNEAQLDKSGLPSDRFFAERPEGSVSTLKIQRTQQEDSAVYLCASSLGRRYQETQYFGPGTRLLVL.

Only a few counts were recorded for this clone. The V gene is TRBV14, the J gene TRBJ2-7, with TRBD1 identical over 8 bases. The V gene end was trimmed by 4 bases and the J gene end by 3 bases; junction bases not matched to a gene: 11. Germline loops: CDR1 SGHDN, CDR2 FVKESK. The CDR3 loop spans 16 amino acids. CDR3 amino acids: CASSPGSETGVYEQYF. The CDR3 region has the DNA TGTGCCAGCAGCCCGGGATCCGAGACAGGGGTCTACGAGCAGTACTTC.

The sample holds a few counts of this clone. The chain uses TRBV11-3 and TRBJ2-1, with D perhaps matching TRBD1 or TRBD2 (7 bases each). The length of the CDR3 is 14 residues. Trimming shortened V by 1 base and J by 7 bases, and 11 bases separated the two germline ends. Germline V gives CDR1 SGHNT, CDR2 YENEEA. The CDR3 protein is CASSLGQGGNEQFF. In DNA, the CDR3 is TGTGCCAGCAGCTTAGGTCAGGGGGGGAATGAGCAGTTCTTC.

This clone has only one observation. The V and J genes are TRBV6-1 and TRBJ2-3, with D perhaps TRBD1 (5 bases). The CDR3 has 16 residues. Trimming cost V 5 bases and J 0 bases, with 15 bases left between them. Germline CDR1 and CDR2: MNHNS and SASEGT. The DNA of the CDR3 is TGTGCCAGCAGTAAAGGGGCAGGGTTGAGCACAGATACGCAGTATTTT. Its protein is CASSKGAGLSTDTQYF.

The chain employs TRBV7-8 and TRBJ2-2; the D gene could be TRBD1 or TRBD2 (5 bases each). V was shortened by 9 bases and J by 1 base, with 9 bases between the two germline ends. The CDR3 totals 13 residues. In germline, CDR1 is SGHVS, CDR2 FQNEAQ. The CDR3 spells CASRDQNTGELFF. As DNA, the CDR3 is TGTGCCAGTCGGGACCAGAACACCGGGGAGCTGTTTTTT.

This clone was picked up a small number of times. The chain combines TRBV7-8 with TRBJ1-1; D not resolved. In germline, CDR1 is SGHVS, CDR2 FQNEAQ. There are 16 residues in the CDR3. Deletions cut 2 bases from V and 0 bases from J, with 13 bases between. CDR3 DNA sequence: TGTGCCAGCAGCTTATTGACTCCGAGGGTGAACACTGAAGCTTTCTTT. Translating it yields CASSLLTPRVNTEAFF.

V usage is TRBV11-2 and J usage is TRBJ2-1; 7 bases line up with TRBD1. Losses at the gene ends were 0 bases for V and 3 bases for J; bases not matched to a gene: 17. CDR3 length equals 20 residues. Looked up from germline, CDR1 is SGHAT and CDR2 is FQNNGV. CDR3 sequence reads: CASSLDETGWGQPYYNEQFF. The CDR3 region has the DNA TGTGCCAGCAGCTTAGACGAGACGGGGTGGGGACAGCCTTACTACAATGAGCAGTTCTTC.

In nucleotides, the CDR3 is TGTGCCAGCAGTATCACCGGGACAGGGAATACTGGCTACACCTTC. This gives the protein CASSITGTGNTGYTF. The V call is TRBV27, the J call TRBJ1-2, with TRBD1 matching over 9 bases. Germline V gene lookup returns CDR1 MNHEY and CDR2 SMNVEV (reference sequence). This CDR3 comprises 15 residues. Losses at the gene ends were 5 bases for V and 7 bases for J; bases not matched to a gene: 11.